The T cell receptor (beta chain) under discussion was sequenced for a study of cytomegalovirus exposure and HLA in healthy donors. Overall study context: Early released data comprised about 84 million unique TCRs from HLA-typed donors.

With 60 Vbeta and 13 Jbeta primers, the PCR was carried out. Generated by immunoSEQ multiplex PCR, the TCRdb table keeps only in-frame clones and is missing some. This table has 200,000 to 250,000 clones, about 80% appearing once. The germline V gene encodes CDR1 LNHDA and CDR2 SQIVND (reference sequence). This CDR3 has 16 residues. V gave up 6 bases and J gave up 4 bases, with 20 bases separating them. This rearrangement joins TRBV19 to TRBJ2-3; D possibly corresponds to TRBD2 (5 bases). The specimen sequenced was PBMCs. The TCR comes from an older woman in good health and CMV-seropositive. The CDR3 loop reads CASRPRSQAGADTQYF. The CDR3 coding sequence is TGTGCCAGTAGGCCCCGGTCCCAGGCGGGCGCAGATACGCAGTATTTT.